The subject of this entry is one T cell receptor beta chain. This clone's antigen is unknown. No qualities accompany the bases; no much larger clone lies one base away. This record belongs to a study of T cell changes during pregnancy in multiple sclerosis (dated 2019 in TCRdb). About the full investigation: In women with multiple sclerosis, the researchers looked at how the T cell repertoire shifted as pregnancy progressed.

Between the V and J ends, shortened by 1 base and 5 bases respectively, the junction contains 11 bases. The CDR3 covers 15 residues, taking in both the cysteine and the phenylalanine. The sequence is cut down to CDR3 DNA, 45 bases in frame from base 1. CDR1 and CDR2 were assigned from the germline V gene as SGHAT and FQNNGV. Preparation of the library involved the immunoSEQ multiplex PCR assay. TCRdb retrieved this table from immuneACCESS and kept in-frame rearrangements only. Not all clones are present; in checked studies, unresolved V genes account for under half, and no reason is known for the remainder. Within this sample are 30,000 to 40,000 clones, with over 80% of them counted one time only. Approximately 3% of the sample goes to the ten largest clones.

This receptor chain uses TRBV11-2 and TRBJ2-2, and perhaps TRBD1 as D gene, on 5 matching bases. The sequencing used CD4+ T cells from peripheral blood mononuclear cells, collected in the third trimester of pregnancy. The receptor was derived from a female donor in good health, enrolled as a control in a pregnancy study. This receptor has the CDR3 CASSLGQSRTGELFF. The bases are TGTGCCAGCAGCTTAGGACAGTCTCGTACCGGGGAGCTGTTTTTT.